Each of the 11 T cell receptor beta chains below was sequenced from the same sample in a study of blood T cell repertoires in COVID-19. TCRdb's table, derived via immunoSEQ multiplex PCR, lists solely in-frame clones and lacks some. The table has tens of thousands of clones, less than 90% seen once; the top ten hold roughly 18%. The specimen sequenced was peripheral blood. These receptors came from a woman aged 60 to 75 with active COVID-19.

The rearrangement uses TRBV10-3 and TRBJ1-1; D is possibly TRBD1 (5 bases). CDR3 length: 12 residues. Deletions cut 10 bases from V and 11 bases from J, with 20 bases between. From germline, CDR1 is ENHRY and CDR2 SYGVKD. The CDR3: CATFGGGGDAFF. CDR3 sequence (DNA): TGTGCCACCTTTGGGGGGGGAGGCGATGCTTTCTTT.

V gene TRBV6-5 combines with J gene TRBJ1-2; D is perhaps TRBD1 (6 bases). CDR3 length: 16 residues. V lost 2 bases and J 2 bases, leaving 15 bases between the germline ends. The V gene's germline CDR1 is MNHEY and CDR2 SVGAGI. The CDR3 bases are TGTGCCAGCAGTTACGACGGACAGACAAGCAACTATGGCTACACCTTC. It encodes CASSYDGQTSNYGYTF.

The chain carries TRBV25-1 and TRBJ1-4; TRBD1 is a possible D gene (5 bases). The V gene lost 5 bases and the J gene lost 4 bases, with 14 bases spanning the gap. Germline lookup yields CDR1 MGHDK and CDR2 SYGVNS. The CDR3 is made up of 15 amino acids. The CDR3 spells CASSYPGLINEKLFF. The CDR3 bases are TGTGCCAGCAGTTATCCGGGACTGATTAATGAAAAACTGTTTTTT. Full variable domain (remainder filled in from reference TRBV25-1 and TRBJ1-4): EADIYQTPRYLVIGTGKKITLECSQTMGHDKMYWYQQDPGMELHLIHYSYGVNSTEKGDLSSESTVSRIRTEHFPLTLESARPSHTSQYLCASSYPGLINEKLFFGSGTQLSVL.

The DNA for the CDR3 is TGCGCCAGCAGCCCCAGACTAGCGGGGGCCGGGGAGACCCAGTACTTC. It specifies CASSPRLAGAGETQYF. The rearrangement links TRBV5-1 to TRBJ2-5; 12 bases line up with TRBD2. V trimming: 4 bases; J trimming: 5 bases; junction bases outside the gene matches: 9. The CDR3 spans 16 residues. Germline values: CDR1 SGHRS, CDR2 YFSETQ.

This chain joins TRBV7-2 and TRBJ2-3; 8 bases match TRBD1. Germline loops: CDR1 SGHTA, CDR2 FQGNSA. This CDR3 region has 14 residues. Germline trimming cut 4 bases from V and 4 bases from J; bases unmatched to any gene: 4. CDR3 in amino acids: CASSSRQGPDTQYF. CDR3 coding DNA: TGTGCCAGCAGCTCTCGACAGGGGCCAGATACGCAGTATTTT.

CDR3 nucleotide sequence: TGTGCCAGCTCACTTTCCCTTTCTACAGATACGCAGTATTTT. This codes for CASSLSLSTDTQYF. V gene TRBV18 combines with J gene TRBJ2-3; D ambiguous. Trimming removed 4 bases from V and 3 bases from J, with 11 bases in between. This CDR3 spans 14 amino acids. CDR1 and CDR2 from the germline V gene are KGHSH and LQKENI.

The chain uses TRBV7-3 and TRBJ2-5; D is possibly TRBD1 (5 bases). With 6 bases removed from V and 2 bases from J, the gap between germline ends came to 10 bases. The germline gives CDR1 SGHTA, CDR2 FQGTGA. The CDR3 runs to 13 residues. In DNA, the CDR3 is TGTGCCAGCAGAGGGGCGGCGCAAGAGACCCAGTACTTC. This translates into CASRGAAQETQYF.

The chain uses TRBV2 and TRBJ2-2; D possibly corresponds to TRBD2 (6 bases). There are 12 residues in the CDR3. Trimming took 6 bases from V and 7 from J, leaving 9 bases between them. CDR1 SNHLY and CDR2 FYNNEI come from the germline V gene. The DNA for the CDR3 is TGTGCCAGCAGGACCGGGGGCGGGGAGCTGTTTTTT. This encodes CASRTGGGELFF.

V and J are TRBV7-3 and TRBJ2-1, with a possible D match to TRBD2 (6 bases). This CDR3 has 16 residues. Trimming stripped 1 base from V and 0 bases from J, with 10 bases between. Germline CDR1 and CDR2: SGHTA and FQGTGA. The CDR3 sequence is CASSLSGVSSYNEQFF. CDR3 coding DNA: TGTGCCAGCAGCTTAAGCGGGGTAAGCTCCTACAATGAGCAGTTCTTC.

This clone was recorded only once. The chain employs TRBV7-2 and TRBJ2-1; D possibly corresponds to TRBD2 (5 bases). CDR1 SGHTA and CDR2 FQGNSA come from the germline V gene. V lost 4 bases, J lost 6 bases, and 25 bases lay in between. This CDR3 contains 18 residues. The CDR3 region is CASSWYLSSGTTSNEQFF. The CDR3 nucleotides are TGTGCCAGCAGCTGGTACTTGAGCAGCGGAACAACCAGCAATGAGCAGTTCTTC.

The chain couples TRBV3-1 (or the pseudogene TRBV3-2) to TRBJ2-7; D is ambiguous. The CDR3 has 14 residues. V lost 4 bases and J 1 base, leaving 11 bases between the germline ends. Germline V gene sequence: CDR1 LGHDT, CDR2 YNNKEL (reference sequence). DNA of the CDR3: TGTGCCAGCAGCCCTCGACTGGAATCCTACGAGCAGTACTTC. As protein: CASSPRLESYEQYF.